This TCR beta chain was recovered during a study of shared clonotypes between healthy human individuals. V lost 0 bases and J lost 9, with 16 bases in between. The germline V gene encodes CDR1 SGDLS and CDR2 YYNGEE. The CDR3 is 15 amino acids. Produced via immunoSEQ multiplex PCR; TCRdb's table is partial and in-frame only. In the table there are 2 million or so clones, 85% to 95% of which are singletons. V and J are TRBV9 and TRBJ2-4; TRBD1 or TRBD2 may be the D gene (5 bases each). Material: naive CD4+ T cells sorted from blood. Subset: CD45RA+ positively selected. The source of this sequence is a man between 18 and 35 years old in good health. CDR3 bases: TGTGCCAGCAGCGTAGAAGGGAGCAGGGAAGGCATTCAGTACTTC. Its protein product is CASSVEGSREGIQYF.